This T cell receptor beta chain was sequenced in a study of T-cell reconstitution after alpha-beta-depleted transplantation in children. Trimming removed 5 bases at V and 0 bases at J, with 11 bases between. CDR3 length equals 15 residues. The germline V gene encodes CDR1 SEHNR and CDR2 FQNEAQ (reference sequence). A library of TCRbeta sequences, prepared with unique molecular identifiers, was generated. TCRdb itself ran the PCR reads through MiXCR, one entry per CDR3 protein. This table holds a few hundred thousand distinct CDR3 sequences, around 12% found once. The input for sequencing was PBMCs from the stem cell graft donor, taken from the stem cell graft. The clonotype originates from a human donor who donated a stem cell graft to a child with combined immunodeficiency. The V call is TRBV7-9, the J call TRBJ2-1; D call uncertain. DNA of the CDR3: TGTGCCAGCAGCAAGACTGGAATCTCCTACAATGAGCAGTTCTTC. Amino acids: CASSKTGISYNEQFF.